What follows is one TCR beta chain and its context. The sample belongs to a study of identical twins. The CDR3 is 15 residues long. Deletions cut 1 base from V and 2 bases from J, with 11 bases between. Per the germline V gene, CDR1 is SGHRS and CDR2 is YFSETQ. Each CDR3 protein is one row after TCRdb ran MiXCR on the 5' RACE reads. Among roughly 540,000 distinct CDR3 sequences listed, under 25% were seen once. The same sample was also used in a study of T cells expressing NK-cell markers.

J is TRBJ2-3 and V is TRBV5-1; D possibly corresponds to TRBD2 (5 bases). The receptor comes from a woman under 30 in good health. The sequencing sample was made of CD4+ T cells sorted from blood. The CDR3 loop reads CASSLTSGLTDTQYF. CDR3 nucleotides: TGCGCCAGCAGCTTGACAAGCGGACTCACAGATACGCAGTATTTT.